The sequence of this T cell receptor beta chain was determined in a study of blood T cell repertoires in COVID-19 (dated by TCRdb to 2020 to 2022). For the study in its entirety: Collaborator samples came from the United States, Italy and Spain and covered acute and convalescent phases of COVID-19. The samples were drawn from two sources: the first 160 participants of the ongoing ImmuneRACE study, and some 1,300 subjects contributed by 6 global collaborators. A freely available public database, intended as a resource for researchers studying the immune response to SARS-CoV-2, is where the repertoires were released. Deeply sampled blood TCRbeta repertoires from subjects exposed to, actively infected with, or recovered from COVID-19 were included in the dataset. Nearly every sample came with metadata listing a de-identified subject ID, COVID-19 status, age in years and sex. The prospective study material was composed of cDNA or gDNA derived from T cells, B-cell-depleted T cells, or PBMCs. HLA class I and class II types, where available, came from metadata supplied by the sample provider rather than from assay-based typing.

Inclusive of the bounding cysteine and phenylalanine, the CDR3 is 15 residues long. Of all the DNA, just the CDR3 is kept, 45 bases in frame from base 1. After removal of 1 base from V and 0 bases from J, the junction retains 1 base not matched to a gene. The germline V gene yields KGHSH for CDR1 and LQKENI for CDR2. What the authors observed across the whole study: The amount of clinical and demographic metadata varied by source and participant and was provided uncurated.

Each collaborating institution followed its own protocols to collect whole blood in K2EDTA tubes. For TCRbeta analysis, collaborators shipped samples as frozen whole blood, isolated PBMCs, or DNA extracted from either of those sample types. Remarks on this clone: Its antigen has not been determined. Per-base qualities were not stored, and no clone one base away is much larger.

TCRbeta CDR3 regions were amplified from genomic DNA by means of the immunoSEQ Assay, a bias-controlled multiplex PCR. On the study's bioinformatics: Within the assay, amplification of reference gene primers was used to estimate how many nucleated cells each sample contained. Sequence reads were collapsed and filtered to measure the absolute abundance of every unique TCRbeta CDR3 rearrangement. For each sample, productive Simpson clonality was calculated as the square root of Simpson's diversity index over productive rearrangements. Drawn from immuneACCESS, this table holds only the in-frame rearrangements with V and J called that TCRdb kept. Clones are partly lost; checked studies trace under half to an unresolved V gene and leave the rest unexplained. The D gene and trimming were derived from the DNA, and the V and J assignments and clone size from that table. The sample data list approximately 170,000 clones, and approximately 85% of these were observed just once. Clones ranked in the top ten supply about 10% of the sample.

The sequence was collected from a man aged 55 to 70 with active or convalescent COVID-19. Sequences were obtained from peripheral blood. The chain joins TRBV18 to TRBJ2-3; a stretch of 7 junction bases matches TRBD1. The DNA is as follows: TGTGCCAGCTCACCACGACAGGGAAGCACAGATACGCAGTATTTT. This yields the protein CASSPRQGSTDTQYF.